This T cell receptor beta chain appears in the sequencing data of a study of Ad26.COV2.S vaccination and SARS-CoV-2 variants. Looking at the study overall: Ad26.COV2.S given intramuscularly, once or twice 56 days apart. Points from the study as a whole: Vaccine and placebo recipients had similar non-spike TCR breadth. Analyses of TCR breadth and depth may have underestimated total T cell responses.

On this clone: As yet, its antigen is unknown.

Repertoires were generated with immunoSEQ multiplex PCR, while TCRdb's copy carries only in-frame clones and drops some. The data show about 370,000 clones, 70% to 90% seen once. The treatment here: 15 to 20 received Ad26.COV2.S at low or high dose, single or two shots; 5 received placebo; per-sample allocation not given. Day 63 after the first vaccine or placebo injection was the time point for sampling. Expression of Wuhan-strain SARS-CoV-2 spike came from the Ad26 vector that formed the vaccine. The source is a person between 18 and 59 years old who received the Ad26.COV2.S COVID-19 vaccine or a placebo. This specimen was peripheral blood, taken in a trial of Ad26.COV2.S vaccine versus placebo.

CDR3 nucleotides: TGTGCCAGCAGCCCCCGGACAGCTGGAAACACCATATATTTT. Translating gives CASSPRTAGNTIYF. This chain joins TRBV3-1 (or the pseudogene TRBV3-2) and TRBJ1-3; a possible D gene is TRBD1 (6 bases). Per the germline V gene, CDR1 is LGHDT and CDR2 is YNNKEL (reference sequence). This CDR3 comprises 14 residues. V lost 4 bases to trimming and J lost 2 bases, with 9 bases between them.